This record looks at one T cell receptor (beta chain) sequence and its context. Antigen specificity is unknown. RNA, at about 0.45 to 1 ug, was reverse transcribed with random hexamers. TCRdb fed the immunoSEQ multiplex PCR reads into MiXCR, producing one record per CDR3 protein. The table records under 90,000 distinct CDR3 sequences, just under 95% of them present only once. The sample originates from a study of CD8 T cells in Susac syndrome. Findings and limits, study-wide: The number of Susac-specific public clones found was approximately 17 in total CD8+ repertoires and roughly 5 in CD8+ TEMRA repertoires.

CDR3 size: 16 residues. Losses at the gene ends were 0 bases for V and 7 bases for J; bases not matched to a gene: 6. Germline values: CDR1 SGDLS, CDR2 YYNGEE. Sequenced input: CD8+ T cells from PBMCs. The chain employs TRBV9 and TRBJ2-1; 11 nucleotides align to TRBD1. The source is a human donor with Susac syndrome. The CDR3 nucleotides read TGTGCCAGCAGCGTAGAAGGACAGGGGGCGAGGAATGAGCAGTTCTTC. Protein product: CASSVEGQGARNEQFF.